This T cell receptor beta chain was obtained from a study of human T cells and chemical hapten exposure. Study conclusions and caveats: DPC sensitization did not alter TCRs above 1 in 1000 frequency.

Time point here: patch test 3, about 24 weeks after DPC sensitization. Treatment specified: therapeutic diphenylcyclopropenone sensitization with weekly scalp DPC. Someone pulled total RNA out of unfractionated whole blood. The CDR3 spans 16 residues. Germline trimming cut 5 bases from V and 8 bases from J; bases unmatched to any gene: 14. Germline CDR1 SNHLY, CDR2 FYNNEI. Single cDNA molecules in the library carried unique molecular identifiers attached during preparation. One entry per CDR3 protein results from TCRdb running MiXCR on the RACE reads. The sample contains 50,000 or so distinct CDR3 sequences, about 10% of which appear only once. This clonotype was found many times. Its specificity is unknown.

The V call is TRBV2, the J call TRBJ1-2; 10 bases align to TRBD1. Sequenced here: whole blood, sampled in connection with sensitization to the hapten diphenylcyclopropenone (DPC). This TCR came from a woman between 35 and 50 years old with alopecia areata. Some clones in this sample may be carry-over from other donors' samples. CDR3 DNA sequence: TGTGCCAGCAGTCCCCAATCTCGACAGGGGGCAGGCGGCTACACCTTC. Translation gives CASSPQSRQGAGGYTF.